Following are 17 T cell receptor beta chains from one sample sequenced in a study of blood T cell repertoires in COVID-19. Clones were sequenced by immunoSEQ multiplex PCR, and TCRdb holds only the in-frame ones, with some missing. The data hold 350,000 to 450,000 clones, with 85% observed a single time. Sequenced material: peripheral blood. Source of these receptors: a young woman with acute or convalescent COVID-19.

The chain recombines TRBV5-1 with TRBJ2-7; a possible D gene is TRBD1 (5 bases). The CDR3 extends over 13 amino acids. V was shortened by 6 bases and J by 3 bases, with 13 bases between the two germline ends. Germline V lookup: CDR1 SGHRS, CDR2 YFSETQ. The chain's CDR3 is CASNRQTGYEQYF. The CDR3 DNA reads as TGCGCCAGCAATCGACAGACGGGCTACGAGCAGTACTTC.

The V gene is TRBV11-3, the J gene TRBJ2-5; TRBD1 agrees at 10 bases. V lost 5 bases, J lost 3 bases, and 6 bases stayed unmatched. The CDR3 length is 15 residues. CDR1 SGHNT and CDR2 YENEEA come from the germline V gene. CDR3 region: CASSPGTGAEETQYF. The CDR3 nucleotides are TGTGCCAGCAGCCCCGGGACAGGGGCCGAAGAGACCCAGTACTTC.

The chain has TRBV6-6 and TRBJ1-6, with unresolved D. Germline-derived CDR1 and CDR2 are MNHNY and SVGAGI (reference sequence). CDR3 length equals 14 residues. V was trimmed by 2 bases and J by 6 bases, leaving 8 bases between them. The chain's CDR3 is CASSYGQVNSPLHF. Here the CDR3 DNA reads TGTGCCAGCAGTTACGGCCAGGTTAATTCACCCCTCCACTTT.

This chain joins TRBV3-1 (or the pseudogene TRBV3-2) and TRBJ1-1; 10 nucleotides agree with TRBD1. Germline V CDR1 and CDR2: LGHDT, YNNKEL (reference sequence). The CDR3 runs to 18 residues. V dropped 4 bases and J dropped 1; count of bases not matched to a gene: 12. The CDR3 DNA reads TGTGCCAGCAGCCGAGCGGCCGGGACAGGGGTAGGGAACACTGAAGCTTTCTTT. Translated, it gives CASSRAAGTGVGNTEAFF.

This chain joins TRBV19 and TRBJ1-2; D is possibly TRBD1 (5 bases). This CDR3 has 16 amino acids. CDR1 is LNHDA, CDR2 SQIVND, per germline (reference sequence). V lost 3 bases and J lost 0, with 14 bases in between. CDR3 DNA sequence: TGTGCCAGTAGTATCGGGAACGGGGGAGCTAACTATGGCTACACCTTC. The encoded protein is CASSIGNGGANYGYTF.

The chain recombines TRBV2 with TRBJ1-4, with 8 bases that match TRBD1. The V gene end was trimmed by 6 bases and the J gene end by 8 bases; junction bases not matched to a gene: 11. This CDR3 spans 15 amino acids. The germline V gene has CDR1 SNHLY and CDR2 FYNNEI. CDR3 residues: CASRSRQGQREKLFF. The CDR3 coding sequence is TGTGCCAGCAGATCAAGACAGGGGCAGCGGGAAAAACTGTTTTTT.

There are a few counts of this clone. The chain has TRBV2 and TRBJ1-2; D perhaps matches TRBD1 (5 bases). The CDR3 runs to 12 residues. The germline V and J ends were trimmed by 0 bases and 7 bases, with 6 bases remaining between them. Germline CDR1 and CDR2: SNHLY and FYNNEI. CDR3 residues: CASSEARAGYTF. The CDR3 DNA reads TGTGCCAGCAGTGAAGCCAGGGCTGGCTACACCTTC. The whole variable domain, filled in from reference TRBV2 and TRBJ1-2, reads EPEVTQTPSHQVTQMGQEVILRCVPISNHLYFYWYRQILGQKVEFLVSFYNNEISEKSEIFDDQFSVERPDGSNFTLKIRSTKLEDSAMYFCASSEARAGYTFGSGTRLTVV.

The chain employs TRBV13 and TRBJ2-7; TRBD1 aligns across 10 bases. The CDR3 spans 16 residues. Germline V lookup: CDR1 PRHDT, CDR2 FYEKMQ (reference sequence). J gave up 2 bases and V 3 bases, and 7 bases lay outside the gene matches. The CDR3 loop reads CASSLPTGGYPYEQYF. The CDR3 nucleotides read TGTGCCAGCAGCTTGCCGACAGGGGGCTACCCCTACGAGCAGTACTTC.

This chain uses TRBV6-6 with TRBJ1-4, with unresolved D. Trimming removed 5 bases from V and 6 bases from J, with 4 bases in between. The CDR3 runs 11 residues. Germline CDR1 reads MNHNY; CDR2 reads SVGAGI (reference sequence). The CDR3 DNA reads TGTGCCAGCAGTACTGATGAAAAACTGTTTTTT. This codes for CASSTDEKLFF.

The genes are TRBV28 and TRBJ2-1, with a weak D call TRBD2 (6 bases). CDR3 length equals 11 residues. CDR1 is MDHEN and CDR2 is SYDVKM in the germline V gene. The V and J ends lost 4 bases and 10 bases respectively, with 8 bases between them. In nucleotides, the CDR3 is TGTGCCAGCAGTTCCCTAGCGGAGCAGTTCTTC. Its protein is CASSSLAEQFF.

V usage is TRBV10-3 and J usage is TRBJ2-5, with D uncertain. With 0 bases removed from V and 2 bases from J, the gap between germline ends came to 4 bases. The CDR3 length is 13 residues. Germline V gene lookup returns CDR1 ENHRY and CDR2 SYGVKD. CDR3 protein: CAISESPQETQYF. The CDR3 DNA follows: TGTGCCATCAGTGAGTCCCCTCAAGAGACCCAGTACTTC.

The rearrangement joins TRBV30 to TRBJ2-5, with D possibly being TRBD1 (6 bases). The CDR3 totals 16 residues. V was trimmed by 2 bases and J by 1 base, leaving 17 bases between them. Per germline, CDR1 GTSNPN and CDR2 SVGIG (reference sequence). Here the CDR3 DNA reads TGTGCCTGGAGTTCCGGAACAGGGCTACTCCAAGAGACCCAGTACTTC. Translating it yields CAWSSGTGLLQETQYF. The variable domain in full, completed from reference TRBV30 and TRBJ2-5, reads SQTIHQWPATLVQPVGSPLSLECTVEGTSNPNLYWYRQAAGRGLQLLFYSVGIGQISSEVPQNLSASRPQDRQFILSSKKLLLSDSGFYLCAWSSGTGLLQETQYFGPGTRLLVL.

The chain is built from TRBV12-3 or TRBV12-4 and TRBJ1-2; the D is unclear. V was shortened by 11 bases and J by 0 bases, with 7 bases between the two germline ends. The CDR3 length is 11 residues. The CDR3 here is CAPRTNYGYTF. The CDR3 DNA reads TGTGCCCCCAGGACTAACTATGGCTACACCTTC.

This clone has a handful of counts. The chain combines TRBV6-5 with TRBJ2-7; TRBD2 matches at 7 bases. V was clipped by 6 bases and J by 3 bases; unmatched bases: 11. The germline CDR1 and CDR2 sequences are MNHEY and SVGAGI. The CDR3 length is 15 residues. Here the CDR3 DNA reads TGTGCCAGCAGGGGCCCGGAGCTAGCGGTCTACGAGCAGTACTTC. Its translation is CASRGPELAVYEQYF.

The chain recombines TRBV28 with TRBJ1-5, with a possible D match to TRBD1 (6 bases). The germline V and J ends were trimmed by 5 bases and 9 bases, with 11 bases remaining between them. CDR3 length equals 12 residues. Germline assignment: CDR1 MDHEN and CDR2 SYDVKM. The CDR3 here is CASSEGGGPQHF. CDR3 in DNA: TGTGCCAGCAGTGAAGGGGGGGGGCCCCAGCATTTT.

The chain is built from TRBV10-1 and TRBJ2-2, with 7 bases matching TRBD1. The junction had 12 bases not matched to a gene; V was cut back by 6 bases and J by 5 bases. The CDR3 runs 16 residues. Germline CDR1 reads WNHNN; CDR2 reads SYGVQD (reference sequence). The CDR3 DNA sequence: TGCGCCAGCAGCCCTACCGGGACAGCCGAAACCGGGGAGCTGTTTTTT. Translation gives CASSPTGTAETGELFF.

This chain links TRBV27 with TRBJ1-2; TRBD1 matches 8 bases. Germline V gene sequence: CDR1 MNHEY, CDR2 SMNVEV (reference sequence). CDR3 size: 14 residues. Germline trimming cut 6 bases from V and 5 bases from J; bases unmatched to any gene: 8. CDR3 sequence (DNA): TGTGCCAGCAGGCCTCAGGGGGCGCAGTATGGCTACACCTTC. It is translated as CASRPQGAQYGYTF.